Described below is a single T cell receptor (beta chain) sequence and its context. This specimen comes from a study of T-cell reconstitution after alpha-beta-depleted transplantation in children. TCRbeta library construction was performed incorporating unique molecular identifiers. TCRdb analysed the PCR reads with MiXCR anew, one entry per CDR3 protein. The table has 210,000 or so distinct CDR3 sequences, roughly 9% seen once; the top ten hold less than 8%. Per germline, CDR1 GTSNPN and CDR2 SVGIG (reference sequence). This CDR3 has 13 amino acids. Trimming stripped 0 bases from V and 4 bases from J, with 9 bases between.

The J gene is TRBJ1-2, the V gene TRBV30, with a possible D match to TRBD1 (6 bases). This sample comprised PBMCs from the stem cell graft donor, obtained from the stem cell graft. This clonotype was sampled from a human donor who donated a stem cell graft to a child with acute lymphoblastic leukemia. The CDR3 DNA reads TGTGCCTGGAGTGTGGGGACAACCTATGGCTACACCTTC. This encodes CAWSVGTTYGYTF.